This T cell receptor beta chain was profiled in a study of control samples from healthy donors and cancer patients. Using immunoSEQ multiplex PCR, the repertoire was profiled, and TCRdb retains in-frame clones only, with some absent. The ten top clones account for roughly 2%, within a sample of around 190,000 clones. The sequenced sample consisted of blood. The TCR originated in a woman aged 25 to 39 in good health.

For the CDR3, the DNA is TGTGCCAGCAGAATGACAGGGACTGGCTACACCTTC. It yields the protein CASRMTGTGYTF. The chain links TRBV2 to TRBJ1-2, with TRBD1 identical over 7 bases. CDR1 and CDR2 from the germline V gene are SNHLY and FYNNEI. CDR3 size: 12 residues. V was pared by 6 bases and J by 7 bases, with 5 bases of the junction left unmatched. Using reference TRBV2 and TRBJ1-2 for the parts outside the CDR3, the full variable domain is EPEVTQTPSHQVTQMGQEVILRCVPISNHLYFYWYRQILGQKVEFLVSFYNNEISEKSEIFDDQFSVERPDGSNFTLKIRSTKLEDSAMYFCASRMTGTGYTFGSGTRLTVV.